The 6 T cell receptor beta chains reported below all come from one sample, sequenced in a study of cytomegalovirus exposure and HLA in healthy donors. PCR amplification relied on 60 Vbeta primers (plus 13 Jbeta primers). Assay used: immunoSEQ multiplex PCR; TCRdb lists only in-frame clones, some missing. The sample has 95,000 to 150,000 clones, around 69% seen once. Sequenced sample: PBMCs. All receptors derive from a woman aged 40 to 50 in good health and CMV-seropositive.

This clone showed up just once. The CDR3 region is CASSWANSLETQYF. The DNA of the CDR3 is TGTGCCAGCAGCTGGGCTAATAGTCTGGAGACCCAGTACTTC. The chain carries TRBV5-6 and TRBJ2-5; D gene uncertain. CDR3 length: 14 amino acids. The V gene's germline CDR1 is SGHDT and CDR2 YYEEEE. The V gene lost 3 bases and the J gene lost 5 bases, with 14 bases spanning the gap. The whole variable domain, remainder taken from reference TRBV5-6 and TRBJ2-5, is DAGVTQSPTHLIKTRGQQVTLRCSPKSGHDTVSWYQQALGQGPQFIFQYYEEEERQRGNFPDRFSGHQFPNYSSELNVNALLLGDSALYLCASSWANSLETQYFGPGTRLLVL.

The rearrangement joins TRBV11-2 to TRBJ1-2, with a weak D call TRBD1 (6 bases). The length of the CDR3 is 12 residues. CDR1 is SGHAT, CDR2 FQNNGV, per germline. V was pared by 4 bases and J by 4 bases, with 7 bases between. The DNA of the CDR3 is TGTGCCAGCAGCTCGGACAGCTATGGCTACACCTTC. Amino acids: CASSSDSYGYTF.

V is TRBV6-5 and J is TRBJ1-2; 9 positions match TRBD1. With 5 bases clipped from V and 8 bases from J, the junction kept 9 bases outside the gene matches. The CDR3 is 14 amino acids. The germline V gene has CDR1 MNHEY and CDR2 SVGAGI. The CDR3 DNA follows: TGTGCCAGCAGTGACGGGGACAGGGACGAAGGCTACACCTTC. It yields the protein CASSDGDRDEGYTF.

The chain recombines TRBV6-5 with TRBJ1-2, with D maybe TRBD1 (6 bases). This CDR3 has 16 amino acids. V was clipped by 0 bases and J by 5 bases, with 16 bases between them. Germline values: CDR1 MNHEY, CDR2 SVGAGI. The CDR3 spells CASSYSFLGGGYGYTF. The CDR3 nucleotides are TGTGCCAGCAGTTACTCGTTTTTAGGGGGTGGGTATGGCTACACCTTC.

The chain carries TRBV6-1 and TRBJ1-2; tentatively, D is TRBD1 (6 bases). This CDR3 has 15 residues. The germline CDR1 and CDR2 sequences are MNHNS and SASEGT. V was pared by 6 bases and J by 3 bases, with 17 bases between. The CDR3 DNA reads TGTGCCAGCAGAGTAGACAGGTTGAGCGACTATGGCTACACCTTC. The encoded protein is CASRVDRLSDYGYTF.

The chain uses TRBV19 and TRBJ1-2; D unresolved. The CDR3 sequence is 14 residues long. The V and J ends lost 3 bases and 0 bases respectively, with 8 bases between them. The germline V gene encodes CDR1 LNHDA and CDR2 SQIVND (reference sequence). CDR3: CASSILGANYGYTF. The CDR3 bases are TGTGCCAGTAGTATTTTAGGAGCTAACTATGGCTACACCTTC.